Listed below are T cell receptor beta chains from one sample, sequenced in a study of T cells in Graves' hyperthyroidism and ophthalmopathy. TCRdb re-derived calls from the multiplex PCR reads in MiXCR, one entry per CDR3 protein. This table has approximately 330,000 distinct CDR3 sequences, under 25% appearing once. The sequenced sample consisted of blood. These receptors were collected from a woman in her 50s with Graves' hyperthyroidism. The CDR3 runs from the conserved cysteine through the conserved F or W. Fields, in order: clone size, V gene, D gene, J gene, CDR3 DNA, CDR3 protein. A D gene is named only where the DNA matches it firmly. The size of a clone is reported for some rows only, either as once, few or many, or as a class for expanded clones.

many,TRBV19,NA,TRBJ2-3,TGTGCCAGTAGTGCCTCCGGGAGCACAGATACGCAGTATTTT,CASSASGSTDTQYF
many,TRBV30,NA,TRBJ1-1,TGTGCTCACGAGGGAATGGGAAACACTGAAGCTTTCTTT,CAHEGMGNTEAFF
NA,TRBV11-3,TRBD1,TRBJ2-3,TGTGCCAGCAGCCGACAGGGGGGGATAGATACGCAGTATTTT,CASSRQGGIDTQYF
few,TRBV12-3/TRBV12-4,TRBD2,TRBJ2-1,TGTGCCAGCAGGGGGACTAGTGTCTACAATGAGCAGTTCTTC,CASRGTSVYNEQFF
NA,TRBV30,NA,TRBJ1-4,TGTGCCTGGGGCGGCACTCCGGAGGGGGAACTGTTTTTT,CAWGGTPEGELFF
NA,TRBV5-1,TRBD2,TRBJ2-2,TGCGCCAGCAGCCCGGGACTAGCGGGGGCGCTGAACACCGGGGAGCTGTTTTTT,CASSPGLAGALNTGELFF
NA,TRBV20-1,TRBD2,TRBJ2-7,TGCAGTGCTAGCACCGGGACTAGTGGTCGTAATGAGCAGTACTTC,CSASTGTSGRNEQYF
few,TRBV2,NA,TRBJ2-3,TGTGCCAGCAGTGAACGGCGGGTACCCGCCCCAGATACGCAGTATTTT,CASSERRVPAPDTQYF
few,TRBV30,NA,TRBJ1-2,TGTGCCTGGAGCCCGGGGGGTGGCTACACCTTC,CAWSPGGGYTF
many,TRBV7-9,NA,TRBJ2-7,TGTGCCAGCACCCCGCCGTTAAGCTCCTACGAGCAGTACTTC,CASTPPLSSYEQYF
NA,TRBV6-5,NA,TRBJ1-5,TGTGCCAGCAGCGGGGAATGGAGCAATCAGCCCCAGCATTTT,CASSGEWSNQPQHF
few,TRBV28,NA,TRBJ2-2,TGTGCCACCGGGACGGGATCGCTGTTTTTT,CATGTGSLFF
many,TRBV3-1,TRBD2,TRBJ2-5,TGTGCCAGCAGCCAGAGCTCAGCGGGGGGGCCACAAGAGACCCAGTACTTC,CASSQSSAGGPQETQYF
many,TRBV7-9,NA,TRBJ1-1,TGTGCCAGCAGCCCCCGAGGGGAGAGGGGCACTGAAGCTTTCTTT,CASSPRGERGTEAFF
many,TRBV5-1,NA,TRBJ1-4,TGCGCCAGCAGCTTGGGTGGACGGATCGATGAAAAACTGTTTTTT,CASSLGGRIDEKLFF
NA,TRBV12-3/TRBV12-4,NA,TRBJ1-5,TGTGCCGGCAGTTTGGGCGACAGACGGCAGCCCCAGCATTTT,CAGSLGDRRQPQHF
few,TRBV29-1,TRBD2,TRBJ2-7,TGCAGCGGTGGTCCCCCAGCGGGGGAGCAGTACTTC,CSGGPPAGEQYF
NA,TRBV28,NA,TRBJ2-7,TGTGCCAGCAGTCCTCCGGGACGGTTCTACGAGCAGTACTTC,CASSPPGRFYEQYF
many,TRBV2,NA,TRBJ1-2,TGTGCCAGCAGTGGGACCGACCCTAACTATGGCTACACCTTC,CASSGTDPNYGYTF
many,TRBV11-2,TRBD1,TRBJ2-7,TGTGCCAGCAGCAAGGGACAGAACTACGAGCAGTACTTC,CASSKGQNYEQYF
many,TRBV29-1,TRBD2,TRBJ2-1,TGCAGCGTTTACCATCTAGTGGCTAGCGGGAGGGGTGAGCAGTTCTTC,CSVYHLVASGRGEQFF
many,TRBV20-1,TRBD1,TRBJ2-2,TGCAGTGCTAGGGATGGACAGGGCCCGAACACCGGGGAGCTGTTTTTT,CSARDGQGPNTGELFF
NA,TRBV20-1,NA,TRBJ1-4,TGCAGTGCTAGAAGTGGCCGACTTGATGAAAAACTGTTTTTT,CSARSGRLDEKLFF
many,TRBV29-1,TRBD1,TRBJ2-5,TGCAGCGCTACGGGACAGCGAGAGACCCAGTACTTC,CSATGQRETQYF
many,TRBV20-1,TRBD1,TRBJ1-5,TGCAGTGCTAGTGCGGACAGGGGGCGCTGGGCTGGTCAGCCCCAGCATTTT,CSASADRGRWAGQPQHF
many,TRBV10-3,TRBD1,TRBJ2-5,TGTGCCATCAGCCGGGACAGGAAAGAGACCCAGTACTTC,CAISRDRKETQYF
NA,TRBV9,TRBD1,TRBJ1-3,TGTGCCAGCACCCCTTCCGGGACAGGCCTCATCTTCGGAAACACCATATATTTT,CASTPSGTGLIFGNTIYF
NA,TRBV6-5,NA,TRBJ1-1,TGTGCCAGCAGTCACTACTCCCGGGGGCACACTGAAGCTTTCTTT,CASSHYSRGHTEAFF
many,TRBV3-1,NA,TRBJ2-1,TGTGCCAGCAGCCAAGACAGTGAGCAGTTCTTC,CASSQDSEQFF
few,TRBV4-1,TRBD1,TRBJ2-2,TGCGCCAGCAGCCAAGGAGGGGGCAAAGTCGGGGAGCTGTTTTTT,CASSQGGGKVGELFF
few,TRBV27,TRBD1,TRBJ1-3,TGTGCCAGCAGTCGACAGGGGTTCTCTGGAAACACCATATATTTT,CASSRQGFSGNTIYF
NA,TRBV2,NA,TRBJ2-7,TGTGCCAGCAGAAGGATGGAGACCTCCTACGAGCAGTACTTC,CASRRMETSYEQYF
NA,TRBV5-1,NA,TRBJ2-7,TGCGCCAGCAGCTTTATTCAGGGGGCGGGAGCTACCTACGAGCAGTACTTC,CASSFIQGAGATYEQYF
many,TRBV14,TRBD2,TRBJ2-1,TGTGCCAGCAGCCAAGTCCGGGACTACCACAATGAGCAGTTCTTC,CASSQVRDYHNEQFF
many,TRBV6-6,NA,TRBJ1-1,TGTGCCAGCAGTTACTCGGGCAGTATGAACACTGAAGCTTTCTTT,CASSYSGSMNTEAFF
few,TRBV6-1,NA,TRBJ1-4,TGTGCCAGCAGTCAGGGGAGTGAAAAACTGTTTTTT,CASSQGSEKLFF
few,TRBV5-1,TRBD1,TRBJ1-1,TGCGCCAGCAGCGGAAACAGGGGATACACTGAAGCTTTCTTT,CASSGNRGYTEAFF
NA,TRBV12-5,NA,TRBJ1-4,TGTGCTAGTGGTTTGCGGGAAAAACTGTTTTTT,CASGLREKLFF
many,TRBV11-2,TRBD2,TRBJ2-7,TGTGCCAGCAGCCTAAGCGGGAGTACCTACGAGCAGTACTTC,CASSLSGSTYEQYF
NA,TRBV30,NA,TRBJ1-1,TGTGCCTGGAGATCCACGAACACTGAAGCTTTCTTT,CAWRSTNTEAFF
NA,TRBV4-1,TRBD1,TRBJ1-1,TGCGCCAGCAGAGCGACAGGGGTGGGTACTGAAGCTTTCTTT,CASRATGVGTEAFF
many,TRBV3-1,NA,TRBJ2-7,TGTGCCAGCAGCCAAGATGCCGGGAGTAACGAGCAGTACTTC,CASSQDAGSNEQYF
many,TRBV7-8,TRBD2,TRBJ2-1,TGTGCCAGCAGCCCCCCGGGACTAGCGGGAAATGAGCAGTTCTTC,CASSPPGLAGNEQFF
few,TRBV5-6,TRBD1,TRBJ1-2,TGTGCCAGCAGCTTCCGCGGGACAGGCGTGGATGGCTACACCTTC,CASSFRGTGVDGYTF
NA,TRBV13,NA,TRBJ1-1,TGTGCCAGCAGCAGCAACAGGGATGGTGCTGAAGCTTTCTTT,CASSSNRDGAEAFF
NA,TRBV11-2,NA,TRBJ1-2,TGTGCCAGCAGCTTAGTTCCGGGGAATGGCTACACCTTC,CASSLVPGNGYTF
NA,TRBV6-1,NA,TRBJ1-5,TGTGCCAGCAGTAAGTGGCTACATGGCAATCAGCCCCAGCATTTT,CASSKWLHGNQPQHF
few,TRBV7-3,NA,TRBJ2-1,TGTGCCAGCAGCTTAAAGGGTCTAGAAACAACCTACAATGAGCAGTTCTTC,CASSLKGLETTYNEQFF
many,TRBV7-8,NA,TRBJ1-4,TGTGCCAGCAGCCTGGGGACTGAAAAACTGTTTTTT,CASSLGTEKLFF
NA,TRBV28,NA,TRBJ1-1,TGTGCCAGCAGTTTCTTTGGACGGCGGAACACTGAAGCTTTCTTT,CASSFFGRRNTEAFF
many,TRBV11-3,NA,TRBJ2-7,TGTGCCAGCAGCGGGGACTACGAGCAGTACTTC,CASSGDYEQYF
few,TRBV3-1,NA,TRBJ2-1,TGTGCCAGCAGCCAAGTCGCTAGCCATGAGCAGTTCTTC,CASSQVASHEQFF
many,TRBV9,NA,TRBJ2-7,TGTGCCAGCAGCCTAAAAGATCAGCCCTACGAGCAGTACTTC,CASSLKDQPYEQYF
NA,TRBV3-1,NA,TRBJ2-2,TGTGCCATCAGCTCGCAGGGGATGAGGGAGCTGTTTTTT,CAISSQGMRELFF
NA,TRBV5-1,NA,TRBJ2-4,TGCGCCAGCAGCTTGGTGGCGGGACGGGCCAAAAGCATTCAGTACTTC,CASSLVAGRAKSIQYF
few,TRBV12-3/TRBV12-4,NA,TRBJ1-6,TGTGCCAGCAGTTTGTACGGAAATTCACCCCTCCACTTT,CASSLYGNSPLHF
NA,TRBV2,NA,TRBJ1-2,TGTGCCAGCTTGCGGGGATATGGCTACACCTTC,CASLRGYGYTF
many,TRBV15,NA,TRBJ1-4,TGTGCCACCAGCAGAGGTCAGCGAAAGGAAAAACTGTTTTTT,CATSRGQRKEKLFF
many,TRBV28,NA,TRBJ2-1,TGTGCCAGCAGGGTACCACAGCGTAGTAACAATGAGCAGTTCTTC,CASRVPQRSNNEQFF
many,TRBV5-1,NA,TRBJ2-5,TGCGCCAGCACCCGGGGGGGACAGAATGGAGAGACCCAGTACTTC,CASTRGGQNGETQYF